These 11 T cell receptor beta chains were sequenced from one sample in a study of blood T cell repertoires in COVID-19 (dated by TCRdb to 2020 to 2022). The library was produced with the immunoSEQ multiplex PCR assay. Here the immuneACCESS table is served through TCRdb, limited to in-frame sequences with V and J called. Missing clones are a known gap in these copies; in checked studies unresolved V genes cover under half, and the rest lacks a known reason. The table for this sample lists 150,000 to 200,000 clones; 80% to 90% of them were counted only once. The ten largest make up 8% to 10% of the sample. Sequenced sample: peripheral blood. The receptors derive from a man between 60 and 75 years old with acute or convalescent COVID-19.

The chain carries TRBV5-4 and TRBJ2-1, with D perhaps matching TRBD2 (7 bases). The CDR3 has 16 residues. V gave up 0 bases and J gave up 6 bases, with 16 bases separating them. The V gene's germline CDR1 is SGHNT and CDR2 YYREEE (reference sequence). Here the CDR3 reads CASSLGSRGAGNEQFF. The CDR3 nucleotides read TGTGCCAGCAGCTTGGGGTCACGGGGGGCTGGCAATGAGCAGTTCTTC.

The CDR3 bases are TGCGCCAGCAGCTTGGGATCGGCTAGCGGGGACTACGAGCAGTACTTC. It is translated as CASSLGSASGDYEQYF. The chain couples TRBV5-1 to TRBJ2-7; 9 bases agree with TRBD2. Germline V CDR1 and CDR2: SGHRS, YFSETQ. This CDR3 is 16 amino acids long. The V gene end was trimmed by 0 bases and the J gene end by 3 bases; junction bases not matched to a gene: 7.

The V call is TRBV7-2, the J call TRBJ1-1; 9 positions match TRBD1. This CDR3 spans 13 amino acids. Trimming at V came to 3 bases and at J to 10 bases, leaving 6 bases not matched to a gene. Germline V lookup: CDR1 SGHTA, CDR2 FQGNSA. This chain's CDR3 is CASSFSQGQGAFF. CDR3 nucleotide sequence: TGTGCCAGCAGCTTTTCACAGGGACAGGGAGCTTTCTTT.

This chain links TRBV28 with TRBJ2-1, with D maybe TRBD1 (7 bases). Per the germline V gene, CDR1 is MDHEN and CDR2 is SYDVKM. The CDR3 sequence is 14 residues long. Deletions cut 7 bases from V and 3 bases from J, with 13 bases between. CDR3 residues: CASTQGGFYNEQFF. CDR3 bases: TGTGCCAGCACCCAGGGGGGATTCTACAATGAGCAGTTCTTC.

The CDR3 protein is CAWSEDRTQPQHF. The CDR3 DNA sequence: TGTGCCTGGAGCGAGGACAGGACACAGCCCCAGCATTTT. The rearrangement links TRBV30 to TRBJ1-5; 7 bases are a match to TRBD1. V gave up 3 bases and J gave up 7 bases; unmatched junction bases: 6. There are 13 residues in the CDR3. Germline V lookup: CDR1 GTSNPN, CDR2 SVGIG (reference sequence).

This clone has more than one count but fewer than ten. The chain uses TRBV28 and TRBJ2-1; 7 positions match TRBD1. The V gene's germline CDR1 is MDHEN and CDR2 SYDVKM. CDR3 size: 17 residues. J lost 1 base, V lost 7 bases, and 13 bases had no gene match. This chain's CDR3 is CASTSGGNLLSYNEQFF. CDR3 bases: TGTGCCAGCACGTCAGGGGGAAACCTTTTATCCTACAATGAGCAGTTCTTC.

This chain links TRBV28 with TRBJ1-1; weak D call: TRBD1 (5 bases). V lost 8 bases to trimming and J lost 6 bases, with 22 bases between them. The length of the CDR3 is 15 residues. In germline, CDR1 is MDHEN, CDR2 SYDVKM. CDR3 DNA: TGTGCCAGCTTTACCTCGGGGGGTATTGATGCTGAAGCTTTCTTT. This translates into CASFTSGGIDAEAFF.

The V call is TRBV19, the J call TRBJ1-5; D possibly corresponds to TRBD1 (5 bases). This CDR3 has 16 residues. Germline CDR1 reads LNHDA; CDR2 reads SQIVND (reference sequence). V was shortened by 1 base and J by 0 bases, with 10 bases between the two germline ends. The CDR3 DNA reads TGTGCCAGTAGTATAGGACAGATATATAGCAATCAGCCCCAGCATTTT. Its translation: CASSIGQIYSNQPQHF. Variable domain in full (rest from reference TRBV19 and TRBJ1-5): DGGITQSPKYLFRKEGQNVTLSCEQNLNHDAMYWYRQDPGQGLRLIYYSQIVNDFQKGDIAEGYSVSREKKESFPLTVTSAQKNPTAFYLCASSIGQIYSNQPQHFGDGTRLSIL.

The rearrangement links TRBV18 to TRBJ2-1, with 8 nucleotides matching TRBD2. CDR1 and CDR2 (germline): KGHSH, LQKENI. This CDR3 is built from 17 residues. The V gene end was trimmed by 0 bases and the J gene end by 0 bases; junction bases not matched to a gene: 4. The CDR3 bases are TGTGCCAGCTCACCACCCCCCAGCGGGAGCTCCTACAATGAGCAGTTCTTC. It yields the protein CASSPPPSGSSYNEQFF. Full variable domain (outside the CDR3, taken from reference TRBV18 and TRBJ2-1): NAGVMQNPRHLVRRRGQEARLRCSPMKGHSHVYWYRQLPEEGLKFMVYLQKENIIDESGMPKERFSAEFPKEGPSILRIQQVVRGDSAAYFCASSPPPSGSSYNEQFFGPGTRLTVL.

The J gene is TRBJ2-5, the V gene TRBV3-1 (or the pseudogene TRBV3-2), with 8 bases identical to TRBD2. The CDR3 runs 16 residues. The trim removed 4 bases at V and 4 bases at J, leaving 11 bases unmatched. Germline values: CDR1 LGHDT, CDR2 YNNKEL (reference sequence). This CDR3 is CASSPRGAGVGETQYF. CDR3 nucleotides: TGTGCCAGCAGCCCAAGAGGAGCGGGAGTGGGAGAGACCCAGTACTTC.

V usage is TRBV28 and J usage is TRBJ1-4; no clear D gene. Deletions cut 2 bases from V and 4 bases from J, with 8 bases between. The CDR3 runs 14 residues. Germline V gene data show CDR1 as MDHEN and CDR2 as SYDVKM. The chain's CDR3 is CASSLGGVNEKLFF. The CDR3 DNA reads TGTGCCAGCAGTTTAGGCGGAGTTAATGAAAAACTGTTTTTT.